Below are 20 T cell receptor beta chains sequenced from a single sample in a study of immune evolution from preneoplasia to lung adenocarcinoma. Sequencing used immunoSEQ multiplex PCR; TCRdb keeps in-frame clones, though not all of them. The table has several thousand clones, roughly three quarters seen once. Sequencing input: FFPE minimally invasive lung adenocarcinoma tissue. These receptors were taken from a person between 65 and 79 years old with lung adenocarcinoma.

The chain carries TRBV6-4 and TRBJ2-2; no clear D gene. Germline loops: CDR1 MRHNA, CDR2 SNTAGT. The CDR3 is made up of 15 amino acids. Trimming stripped 6 bases from V and 7 bases from J, with 18 bases between. The DNA for the CDR3 is TGTGCCAGCAGCCGACGGCACTCCCTAGGCGGGGAGCTGTTTTTT. It yields the protein CASSRRHSLGGELFF.

This clone was observed a handful of times. The genes are TRBV11-2 and TRBJ2-7; a possible D gene is TRBD1 (5 bases). With 3 bases removed from V and 2 bases from J, the gap between germline ends came to 11 bases. CDR1 is SGHAT, CDR2 FQNNGV, per germline. The CDR3 loop spans 14 amino acids. In nucleotides, the CDR3 is TGTGCCAGCAGCTTGACAGACGGACCCTACGAGCAGTACTTC. Protein: CASSLTDGPYEQYF.

The V call is TRBV7-2, the J call TRBJ2-1; D unclear. The CDR3 runs 14 residues. The germline gives CDR1 SGHTA, CDR2 FQGNSA. Trimming took 0 bases from V and 4 from J, leaving 7 bases between them. CDR3 nucleotide sequence: TGTGCCAGCAGCTTAGCTCCCCTTTACAATGAGCAGTTCTTC. The encoded protein is CASSLAPLYNEQFF.

V is TRBV29-1 and J is TRBJ1-4; 12 nucleotides line up with TRBD1. CDR1 is SQVTM, CDR2 ANQGSEA, per germline. The ends lost 3 bases at V and 8 bases at J; junction bases unmatched: 4. The CDR3 is made up of 14 amino acids. CDR3 in amino acids: CSVDSGTGGEKLFF. The CDR3 bases are TGCAGCGTTGATTCCGGGACAGGGGGCGAAAAACTGTTTTTT.

This clone was recorded once. The genes are TRBV12-5 and TRBJ1-2; D possibly corresponds to TRBD1 (5 bases). The CDR3 runs 14 residues. V was cut by 0 bases and J by 5 bases, with 10 bases left in between. CDR1 is LGHNT and CDR2 is FRNRAP in the germline V gene. The chain's CDR3 is CASGLVPDRYGYTF. The CDR3 nucleotides read TGTGCTAGTGGTTTGGTACCCGACAGATATGGCTACACCTTC.

This clone is judged large. The chain employs TRBV30 and TRBJ2-7; D not certain. Germline V gene sequence: CDR1 GTSNPN, CDR2 SVGIG (reference sequence). The CDR3 runs 11 residues. Trimming cost V 1 base and J 9 bases, with 10 bases left between them. The CDR3 DNA is TGTGCCTGGAGTGAACTACGCGTGCAGTACTTC. This codes for CAWSELRVQYF.

The V and J genes are TRBV7-6 and TRBJ1-4; TRBD1 matches 7 bases. After removal of 5 bases from V and 0 bases from J, the junction contained 9 bases not matched to a gene. The CDR3 has 17 amino acids. Germline V gene data show CDR1 as SGHVS and CDR2 as FNYEAQ. The CDR3 sequence is CASSRTDRVSTNEKLFF. As DNA, the CDR3 is TGTGCCAGCAGCCGAACCGACAGGGTGTCAACTAATGAAAAACTGTTTTTT. The full variable domain, with the rest looked up from reference TRBV7-6 and TRBJ1-4, is GAGVSQSPRYKVTKRGQDVALRCDPISGHVSLYWYRQALGQGPEFLTYFNYEAQQDKSGLPNDRFSAERPEGSISTLTIQRTEQRDSAMYRCASSRTDRVSTNEKLFFGSGTQLSVL.

The chain recombines TRBV5-6 with TRBJ1-5; TRBD1 agrees at 11 bases. This CDR3 contains 18 residues. Germline assignment: CDR1 SGHDT and CDR2 YYEEEE. V shed 4 bases, J shed 4 bases, and the junction held 13 bases outside the gene matches. Written as DNA, the CDR3 is TGTGCCAGCAGCGACGGACCGTGGGGACAGGGGGGTAATCAGCCCCAGCATTTT. This encodes CASSDGPWGQGGNQPQHF. Together with reference TRBV5-6 and TRBJ1-5, the CDR3 gives the full variable domain: DAGVTQSPTHLIKTRGQQVTLRCSPKSGHDTVSWYQQALGQGPQFIFQYYEEEERQRGNFPDRFSGHQFPNYSSELNVNALLLGDSALYLCASSDGPWGQGGNQPQHFGDGTRLSIL.

The J gene is TRBJ2-5, the V gene TRBV5-1; 12 bases agree with TRBD1. Trimming cost V 0 bases and J 1 base; bases outside gene matches: 7. The CDR3 has 18 residues. From germline, CDR1 is SGHRS and CDR2 YFSETQ. The CDR3 sequence is CASSLATGTGGRQETQYF. In DNA, the CDR3 is TGCGCCAGCAGCTTGGCCACCGGGACAGGGGGCCGCCAAGAGACCCAGTACTTC.

This chain links TRBV5-1 with TRBJ2-7, with TRBD2 matching over 7 bases. The CDR3 is 12 amino acids. With V trimmed by 4 bases and J by 5 bases, 3 bases remained unmatched. The germline CDR1 and CDR2 sequences are SGHRS and YFSETQ. The CDR3 region has the DNA TGCGCCAGCAGCCCTGGGGGGGACGAGCAGTACTTC. This codes for CASSPGGDEQYF. Full variable domain (outside the CDR3, taken from reference TRBV5-1 and TRBJ2-7): KAGVTQTPRYLIKTRGQQVTLSCSPISGHRSVSWYQQTPGQGLQFLFEYFSETQRNKGNFPGRFSGRQFSNSRSEMNVSTLELGDSALYLCASSPGGDEQYFGPGTRLTVT.

This clone showed up just a few times. The chain joins TRBV14 to TRBJ2-1; D remains unclear. Germline V lookup: CDR1 SGHDN, CDR2 FVKESK. V shed 4 bases and J shed 5 bases, with 12 bases lying between them. The CDR3 runs 14 residues. The CDR3 spells CASSLKKANNEQFF. CDR3 DNA: TGTGCCAGCAGCCTCAAGAAGGCGAACAATGAGCAGTTCTTC.

The V call is TRBV7-8, the J call TRBJ2-1; the D is unclear. The CDR3 consists of 14 residues. Germline lookup yields CDR1 SGHVS and CDR2 FQNEAQ. Trimming removed 5 bases from V and 15 bases from J, with 23 bases in between. Here the CDR3 DNA reads TGTGCCAGCAGCCTCAGTGGGATCCTCCATCCCCCGTTCTTC. Translating it yields CASSLSGILHPPFF.

This clone was recorded once. V gene TRBV6-5 combines with J gene TRBJ1-5; TRBD1 might be the D (5 bases). The CDR3 totals 13 residues. Germline CDR1 reads MNHEY; CDR2 reads SVGAGI. V was shortened by 2 bases and J by 5 bases, with 7 bases between the two germline ends. The CDR3 nucleotides read TGTGCCAGCAGTTACGACAGCCATCAGCCCCAGCATTTT. Encoded protein: CASSYDSHQPQHF.

This clone has only a few counts. This CDR3 reads CASSPHSGGNQPQHF. The CDR3 nucleotides read TGTGCCAGCAGCCCACACTCGGGGGGCAATCAGCCCCAGCATTTT. The chain carries TRBV7-2 and TRBJ1-5; tentatively, D is TRBD1 (5 bases). This CDR3 contains 15 residues. The germline gives CDR1 SGHTA, CDR2 FQGNSA. V was shortened by 5 bases and J by 2 bases, with 13 bases between the two germline ends.

V usage is TRBV2 and J usage is TRBJ1-5; no clear D gene. The CDR3 has 18 residues. Germline V gene data show CDR1 as SNHLY and CDR2 as FYNNEI. V was cut by 0 bases and J by 0 bases, with 15 bases left in between. In DNA, the CDR3 is TGTGCCAGCAGTGAAGCTACGGCTAGGTTCTATAGCAATCAGCCCCAGCATTTT. Protein sequence: CASSEATARFYSNQPQHF.

This chain connects TRBV5-1 to TRBJ1-1; D remains ambiguous. This CDR3 contains 13 residues. V was trimmed by 4 bases and J by 0 bases, leaving 7 bases between them. Germline V gene lookup returns CDR1 SGHRS and CDR2 YFSETQ. CDR3 in amino acids: CASSTTLNTEAFF. The CDR3 coding sequence is TGCGCCAGCAGCACTACCCTGAACACTGAAGCTTTCTTT.

This chain connects TRBV4-1 to TRBJ1-2; D call uncertain. Trimming removed 1 base at V and 8 bases at J, with 11 bases between. The CDR3 totals 13 residues. In germline, CDR1 is MGHRA, CDR2 YSYEKL. This CDR3 reads CASSQGRREGYTF. The CDR3 bases are TGCGCCAGCAGCCAAGGGAGGAGGGAGGGCTACACCTTC.

This clone was recorded only once. This chain uses TRBV20-1 with TRBJ2-1; D is unresolved. The CDR3 runs to 11 residues. CDR1 and CDR2 (germline): DFQATT, SNEGSKA (reference sequence). With 8 bases removed from V and 7 bases from J, the gap between germline ends came to 12 bases. CDR3 loop: CSPQARNEQFF. The CDR3 DNA reads as TGCAGTCCCCAGGCGAGGAATGAGCAGTTCTTC.

This chain uses TRBV5-1 with TRBJ2-5, with D perhaps matching TRBD1 (5 bases). Germline V CDR1 and CDR2: SGHRS, YFSETQ. There are 13 residues in the CDR3. The V gene lost 6 bases and the J gene lost 5 bases, with 14 bases spanning the gap. Here the CDR3 DNA reads TGCGCCAGCATAGGGGCTACTTCGGAGACCCAGTACTTC. It is translated as CASIGATSETQYF.

The V call is TRBV6-5, the J call TRBJ2-1; 10 bases map to TRBD2. Germline loops: CDR1 MNHEY, CDR2 SVGAGI. The CDR3 runs 15 residues. V lost 5 bases to trimming and J lost 8 bases; unmatched junction nucleotides: 9. The CDR3 DNA sequence: TGTGCCAGCAGTACCAGCGGGAGGGCATCAGATGAGCAGTTCTTC. Translation gives CASSTSGRASDEQFF.